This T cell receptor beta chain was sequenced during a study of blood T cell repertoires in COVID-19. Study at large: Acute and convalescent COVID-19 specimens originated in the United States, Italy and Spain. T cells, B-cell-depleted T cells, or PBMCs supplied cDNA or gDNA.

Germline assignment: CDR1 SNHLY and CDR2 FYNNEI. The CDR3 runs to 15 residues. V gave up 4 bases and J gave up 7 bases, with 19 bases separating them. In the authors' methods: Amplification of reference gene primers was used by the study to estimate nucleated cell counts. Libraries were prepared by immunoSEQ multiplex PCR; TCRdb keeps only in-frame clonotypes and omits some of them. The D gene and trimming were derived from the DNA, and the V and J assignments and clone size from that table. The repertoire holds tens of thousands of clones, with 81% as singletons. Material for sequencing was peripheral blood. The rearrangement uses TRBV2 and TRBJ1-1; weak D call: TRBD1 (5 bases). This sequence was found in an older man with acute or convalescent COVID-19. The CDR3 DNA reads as TGTGCCAGCAGTGTGGCTCAAGGGGCCCACAGTGAAGCTTTCTTT. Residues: CASSVAQGAHSEAFF.